The 20 T cell receptor beta chains given below trace back to one sample, sequenced in a study of PD-1 blockade in classical Hodgkin lymphoma. The sample's time point: cycle 4 day 1 (C4D1), after five to seven weeks of nivolumab. Each patient's relapse followed autologous stem cell transplantation, and brentuximab vedotin exposure varied. Using immunoSEQ multiplex PCR, the repertoire was profiled, and TCRdb retains in-frame clones only, with some absent. The table shows more than 85,000 clones, with roughly 89% occurring only once. This material consisted of peripheral blood mononuclear cells (PBMCs), taken before the fourth cycle of nivolumab. The receptor set was obtained from a human donor with classical Hodgkin lymphoma.

The CDR3 region is CASSPGRAGYNEQFF. In nucleotides, the CDR3 is TGTGCCAGCTCACCGGGGAGGGCCGGGTACAATGAGCAGTTCTTC. This chain links TRBV18 with TRBJ2-1; 7 bases are shared with TRBD2. V trimming: 3 bases; J trimming: 4 bases; junction bases outside the gene matches: 6. The CDR3 is 15 amino acids. The germline V gene encodes CDR1 KGHSH and CDR2 LQKENI.

This clone came up a few times. The chain links TRBV11-1 to TRBJ2-1; no definite D call. V was clipped by 5 bases and J by 2 bases, with 10 bases between them. From germline, CDR1 is SGHAT and CDR2 FQDESV (reference sequence). The CDR3 totals 14 residues. The chain's CDR3 is CASSKTVTYNEQFF. In nucleotides, the CDR3 is TGTGCCAGCAGCAAAACAGTTACCTACAATGAGCAGTTCTTC. Looking up the rest from reference TRBV11-1 and TRBJ2-1 gives the full variable domain: EAEVAQSPRYKITEKSQAVAFWCDPISGHATLYWYRQILGQGPELLVQFQDESVVDDSQLPKDRFSAERLKGVDSTLKIQPAELGDSAMYLCASSKTVTYNEQFFGPGTRLTVL.

With respect to this clone: Compared with germline, one end of the junction differs, possibly owing to a read error. Other nucleotide sequences in the sample specify the same CDR3. The chain uses TRBV30 and TRBJ1-4; D is unclear. CDR1 and CDR2 from the germline V gene are GTSNPN and SVGIG (reference sequence). This CDR3 region has 14 residues. CDR3 DNA sequence: TGTGCCTGGAGTCTCGGGATGAGAGATGAGAAACTGTTTTTT. Encoded protein: CAWSLGMRDEKLFF.

V is TRBV12-5 and J is TRBJ2-1; 10 nucleotides match TRBD2. This CDR3 is built from 17 residues. Trimming took 0 bases from V and 1 from J; bases not matched to a gene: 3. CDR1 is LGHNT and CDR2 is FRNRAP in the germline V gene. CDR3 in amino acids: CASGLVLAGISYNEQFF. CDR3 bases: TGTGCTAGTGGTTTGGTACTAGCGGGAATATCCTACAATGAGCAGTTCTTC.

The chain joins TRBV18 to TRBJ1-1; TRBD1 aligns across 7 bases. V gave up 4 bases and J gave up 6 bases; unmatched junction bases: 5. Per the germline V gene, CDR1 is KGHSH and CDR2 is LQKENI. There are 13 residues in the CDR3. The CDR3 DNA is TGTGCCAGCTCACTCCAGGGGGGGGCTGAAGCTTTCTTT. This translates into CASSLQGGAEAFF.

A single count supports this clone. The chain carries TRBV7-9 and TRBJ1-1; TRBD1 matches 7 bases. This CDR3 region has 16 residues. V lost 2 bases to trimming and J lost 0 bases; unmatched junction nucleotides: 6. Germline CDR1 and CDR2: SEHNR and FQNEAQ (reference sequence). The CDR3 loop reads CASSLLRGRLNTEAFF. The DNA of the CDR3 is TGTGCCAGCAGCTTACTGAGGGGGCGGCTGAACACTGAAGCTTTCTTT.

The V gene is TRBV2, the J gene TRBJ1-1; D is uncertain. CDR3 size: 11 residues. Germline V gives CDR1 SNHLY, CDR2 FYNNEI. V lost 5 bases, J lost 4 bases, and 5 bases lay in between. The CDR3 spells CASSLTTEAFF. In DNA, the CDR3 is TGTGCCAGCAGTTTGACCACTGAAGCTTTCTTT.

This chain links TRBV28 with TRBJ1-3, with a weak D call TRBD1 (6 bases). The CDR3 sequence is 15 residues long. The ends were cut back, 5 bases at V and 0 bases at J, with 11 bases in the middle. CDR1 is MDHEN and CDR2 is SYDVKM in the germline V gene. This chain's CDR3 is CASSPDRSSGNTIYF. CDR3 DNA: TGTGCCAGCAGTCCTGACAGGAGCTCTGGAAACACCATATATTTT.

This chain uses TRBV11-2 with TRBJ2-7, with D perhaps TRBD1 (6 bases). CDR1 is SGHAT and CDR2 is FQNNGV in the germline V gene. The CDR3 is made up of 16 amino acids. V lost 3 bases to trimming and J lost 2 bases, with 17 bases between them. CDR3 sequence reads: CASSFFGAGVTYEQYF. The DNA of the CDR3 is TGTGCCAGCAGCTTCTTTGGGGCAGGGGTTACCTACGAGCAGTACTTC.

The gene calls are TRBV2 and TRBJ2-3; D remains ambiguous. V lost 3 bases and J lost 4, with 5 bases in between. The CDR3 extends over 12 amino acids. Germline CDR1 reads SNHLY; CDR2 reads FYNNEI. The CDR3, as DNA: TGTGCCAGCAGTGATTTTCCAGATACGCAGTATTTT. It specifies CASSDFPDTQYF.

A single count supports this clone. V gene TRBV18 combines with J gene TRBJ1-5; tentative D call: TRBD1 (5 bases). This CDR3 is 14 amino acids long. Between the trimmed V and J ends, which lost 2 bases and 4 bases, there was a span of 9 bases. The germline V gene encodes CDR1 KGHSH and CDR2 LQKENI. The CDR3 loop is CASSPDSPNQPQHF. In nucleotides, the CDR3 is TGTGCCAGCTCACCAGACAGTCCTAATCAGCCCCAGCATTTT.

This chain uses TRBV5-1 with TRBJ1-1; no clear D gene. The V and J ends lost 0 bases and 3 bases respectively, with 6 bases between them. Germline lookup yields CDR1 SGHRS and CDR2 YFSETQ. The CDR3 covers 13 residues. As DNA, the CDR3 is TGCGCCAGCAGCTTGGAGCTGGACACTGAAGCTTTCTTT. The encoded protein is CASSLELDTEAFF. Together with reference TRBV5-1 and TRBJ1-1, the CDR3 gives the full variable domain: KAGVTQTPRYLIKTRGQQVTLSCSPISGHRSVSWYQQTPGQGLQFLFEYFSETQRNKGNFPGRFSGRQFSNSRSEMNVSTLELGDSALYLCASSLELDTEAFFGQGTRLTVV.

V usage is TRBV5-1 and J usage is TRBJ2-1; the match to TRBD1 covers 7 bases. CDR1 is SGHRS, CDR2 YFSETQ, per germline. V trimming: 4 bases; J trimming: 7 bases; junction bases outside the gene matches: 5. There are 13 residues in the CDR3. CDR3 region: CASSTGTVNEQFF. CDR3 nucleotides: TGCGCCAGCAGCACAGGGACAGTTAATGAGCAGTTCTTC.

The CDR3 here is CASSLEVTSGRREQFF. DNA of the CDR3: TGTGCCAGCAGCCTGGAGGTAACTAGCGGTAGGCGTGAGCAGTTCTTC. This chain links TRBV14 with TRBJ2-1, with 8 bases identical to TRBD2. The CDR3 spans 16 residues. Trimming cost V 4 bases and J 9 bases; bases outside gene matches: 14. Looked up from germline, CDR1 is SGHDN and CDR2 is FVKESK.

V is TRBV10-3 and J is TRBJ1-1, with D possibly matching TRBD1 (5 bases). Trimming cost V 3 bases and J 7 bases, with 15 bases left between them. Germline V gives CDR1 ENHRY, CDR2 SYGVKD. The CDR3 extends over 14 amino acids. The CDR3 bases are TGTGCCATCAGTGAATCCCCACAGGTTGTTGAAGCTTTCTTT. It translates to CAISESPQVVEAFF.

The chain combines TRBV11-2 with TRBJ1-2; D unclear. This CDR3 region has 14 residues. The V gene's germline CDR1 is SGHAT and CDR2 FQNNGV. V shed 4 bases and J shed 1 base, with 10 bases lying between them. This chain's CDR3 is CASSSSHSNYGYTF. CDR3 in DNA: TGTGCCAGCAGCTCCTCTCACAGTAACTATGGCTACACCTTC.

The chain carries TRBV11-2 and TRBJ2-2; D perhaps matches TRBD1 (5 bases). The CDR3 consists of 15 residues. Trimming took 5 bases from V and 0 from J, leaving 10 bases between them. CDR1 and CDR2 from the germline V gene are SGHAT and FQNNGV. The CDR3 loop reads CASSEDNTNTGELFF. CDR3 nucleotides: TGTGCCAGCAGCGAGGACAACACGAACACCGGGGAGCTGTTTTTT.

This chain joins TRBV2 and TRBJ2-1; D may match TRBD1 or TRBD2 (5 bases each). V was pared by 3 bases and J by 4 bases, with 13 bases between. Germline CDR1 and CDR2: SNHLY and FYNNEI. The CDR3 totals 15 residues. The CDR3 coding sequence is TGTGCCAGCAGTGAGGGGCAGGGACGTTACAATGAGCAGTTCTTC. Amino acid sequence: CASSEGQGRYNEQFF.

The chain links TRBV28 to TRBJ2-2; 9 positions agree with TRBD1. V lost 10 bases, J lost 0 bases, and 3 bases stayed unmatched. This CDR3 has 14 residues. The germline gives CDR1 MDHEN, CDR2 SYDVKM. The CDR3 spells CAIRTGANTGELFF. The CDR3 nucleotides read TGTGCCATCCGGACAGGGGCGAACACCGGGGAGCTGTTTTTT. Full variable domain (rest looked up from reference TRBV28 and TRBJ2-2): DVKVTQSSRYLVKRTGEKVFLECVQDMDHENMFWYRQDPGLGLRLIYFSYDVKMKEKGDIPEGYSVSREKKERFSLILESASTNQTSMYLCAIRTGANTGELFFGEGSRLTVL.

The V call is TRBV5-6, the J call TRBJ2-7; D is unresolved. Germline V gene lookup returns CDR1 SGHDT and CDR2 YYEEEE. Trimming took off 0 bases at V and 2 bases at J, with 9 bases between the two ends. The CDR3 spans 14 residues. The chain's CDR3 is CASSLEAQAYEQYF. The CDR3 region has the DNA TGTGCCAGCAGCTTGGAAGCCCAGGCCTACGAGCAGTACTTC.